Listed here are 32 T cell receptor beta chains from one sample, sequenced in a study of T cell responses to AZD1222 COVID-19 vaccine. Produced via immunoSEQ multiplex PCR; TCRdb's table is partial and in-frame only. The sample yields roughly 120,000 clones, 86% seen once. Here the sequenced sample was peripheral blood, taken 28 days after the second AZD1222 dose. Source of these receptors: an adult who received the AZD1222 COVID-19 vaccine.

There are a few counts of this clone. The chain recombines TRBV9 with TRBJ1-1; the D is unclear. Germline V gives CDR1 SGDLS, CDR2 YYNGEE. V shed 4 bases and J shed 7 bases, with 14 bases lying between them. This CDR3 is built from 13 residues. The CDR3 DNA reads TGTGCCAGCAGCCCTTGGGAAAGTAATGAAGCTTTCTTT. Translating it yields CASSPWESNEAFF.

The V call is TRBV4-2, the J call TRBJ1-6; D call uncertain. V was shortened by 1 base and J by 0 bases, with 10 bases between the two germline ends. This CDR3 contains 17 residues. CDR1 and CDR2 (germline): LGHNA, YNFKEQ. CDR3 loop: CASSQGGASSYNSPLHF. CDR3 coding DNA: TGTGCCAGCAGCCAAGGGGGTGCGAGCTCCTATAATTCACCCCTCCACTTT.

V gene TRBV12-3 or TRBV12-4 combines with J gene TRBJ1-1, with a possible D match to TRBD1 (6 bases). Between the trimmed V and J ends, which lost 5 bases and 8 bases, there was a span of 12 bases. The CDR3 sequence is 12 residues long. CDR3 nucleotide sequence: TGTGCCAGCAGTGGGGTGGACAGAGAAGCTTTCTTT. Protein product: CASSGVDREAFF.

The chain is built from TRBV19 and TRBJ2-1; D is possibly TRBD2 (6 bases). Trimming removed 10 bases at V and 2 bases at J, with 27 bases between. This CDR3 is built from 18 residues. The germline CDR1 and CDR2 sequences are LNHDA and SQIVND (reference sequence). CDR3 residues: CATNPDGLRGLTYNEQFF. Written as DNA, the CDR3 is TGTGCCACGAACCCAGATGGTCTGCGGGGATTAACCTACAATGAGCAGTTCTTC.

The CDR3 sequence: CASSSLGQPNEKLFF. The CDR3 DNA sequence: TGTGCCAGCAGTTCCTTGGGACAGCCTAATGAAAAACTGTTTTTT. The chain recombines TRBV3-1 (or the pseudogene TRBV3-2) with TRBJ1-4; 7 bases agree with TRBD1. The CDR3 length is 15 residues. Looked up from germline, CDR1 is LGHDT and CDR2 is YNNKEL (reference sequence). J gave up 3 bases and V 6 bases, and 7 bases lay outside the gene matches.

The chain employs TRBV6-5 and TRBJ2-7, with D maybe TRBD1 (6 bases). Trimming stripped 0 bases from V and 4 bases from J, with 13 bases between. The germline V gene encodes CDR1 MNHEY and CDR2 SVGAGI. This CDR3 is 15 amino acids long. The chain's CDR3 is CASSYSIQGLYEQYF. DNA of the CDR3: TGTGCCAGCAGTTACTCGATACAGGGCCTTTACGAGCAGTACTTC.

This chain joins TRBV6-6 and TRBJ1-1; 7 bases line up with TRBD1. The CDR3 has 14 amino acids. Germline V CDR1 and CDR2: MNHNY, SVGAGI (reference sequence). V lost 6 bases and J lost 5; bases outside the gene matches: 9. CDR3 region: CASSPQTGWTEAFF. DNA for the CDR3: TGTGCCAGCAGCCCTCAGACAGGGTGGACTGAAGCTTTCTTT.

This sequence joins TRBV4-3 and TRBJ2-1, with TRBD2 matching over 7 bases. Germline-derived CDR1 and CDR2 are LGHNA and YSLEER. The V gene end was trimmed by 3 bases and the J gene end by 4 bases; junction bases not matched to a gene: 6. CDR3 size: 15 residues. The chain's CDR3 is CASSQGAGGYNEQFF. In nucleotides, the CDR3 is TGCGCCAGCAGCCAGGGAGCCGGGGGGTACAATGAGCAGTTCTTC.

V usage is TRBV7-6 and J usage is TRBJ1-5; TRBD1 is a possible D gene (5 bases). Germline CDR1 reads SGHVS; CDR2 reads FNYEAQ. This CDR3 is 15 amino acids long. The V end lost 1 base, the J end lost 3 bases, and 10 bases lay between the germline ends. In DNA form, the CDR3 reads TGTGCCAGCAGCTTAGTGGCCGGGACCAATCAGCCCCAGCATTTT. Translating it yields CASSLVAGTNQPQHF.

J is TRBJ1-2 and V is TRBV9, with 9 positions matching TRBD1. V lost 0 bases and J lost 7; bases outside the gene matches: 10. There are 16 residues in the CDR3. CDR1 is SGDLS and CDR2 is YYNGEE in the germline V gene. CDR3 residues: CASSVADTGGGFGYTF. The DNA for the CDR3 is TGTGCCAGCAGCGTAGCCGATACAGGGGGCGGCTTTGGCTACACCTTC. Full variable domain (rest looked up from reference TRBV9 and TRBJ1-2): DSGVTQTPKHLITATGQRVTLRCSPRSGDLSVYWYQQSLDQGLQFLIQYYNGEERAKGNILERFSAQQFPDLHSELNLSSLELGDSALYFCASSVADTGGGFGYTFGSGTRLTVV.

This chain connects TRBV5-1 to TRBJ1-2, with D maybe TRBD1 (6 bases). V lost 4 bases and J 5 bases, leaving 15 bases between the germline ends. This CDR3 has 14 amino acids. From germline, CDR1 is SGHRS and CDR2 YFSETQ. CDR3 in amino acids: CASSKGQTDYGYTF. DNA for the CDR3: TGCGCCAGCAGCAAGGGACAAACCGATTATGGCTACACCTTC.

This clone was counted a single time. The chain carries TRBV19 and TRBJ2-6; D gene uncertain. Per germline, CDR1 LNHDA and CDR2 SQIVND (reference sequence). The ends were cut back, 5 bases at V and 2 bases at J, with 7 bases in the middle. This CDR3 contains 14 residues. CDR3 region: CASSWPTGANVLTF. CDR3 nucleotides: TGTGCCAGTAGTTGGCCAACTGGGGCCAACGTCCTGACTTTC.

The J gene is TRBJ2-1, the V gene TRBV3-1 (or the pseudogene TRBV3-2); no clear D. The length of the CDR3 is 17 residues. The germline V gene encodes CDR1 LGHDT and CDR2 YNNKEL (reference sequence). The V end lost 0 bases, the J end lost 5 bases, and 17 bases lay between the germline ends. In DNA form, the CDR3 reads TGTGCCAGCAGCCAAGATGGTATAGCCCTGACCCACAATGAGCAGTTCTTC. Translating it yields CASSQDGIALTHNEQFF.

This chain links TRBV2 with TRBJ2-7, with 7 bases matching TRBD2. Germline V gives CDR1 SNHLY, CDR2 FYNNEI. The CDR3 runs 15 residues. Trimming at V came to 5 bases and at J to 0 bases, leaving 7 bases not matched to a gene. The CDR3 coding sequence is TGTGCCAGCAGTCGGACGGGGGGTTCCTCCTACGAGCAGTACTTC. This sequence encodes CASSRTGGSSYEQYF.

The V gene is TRBV27, the J gene TRBJ2-7, with D unresolved. Deletions cut 8 bases from V and 0 bases from J, with 5 bases between. This CDR3 spans 11 amino acids. Germline loops: CDR1 MNHEY, CDR2 SMNVEV (reference sequence). The DNA for the CDR3 is TGTGCCAGCCAGGACTCCTACGAGCAGTACTTC. Protein product: CASQDSYEQYF.

The chain links TRBV5-1 to TRBJ2-5, with TRBD2 matching over 12 bases. The V gene end was trimmed by 4 bases and the J gene end by 7 bases; junction bases not matched to a gene: 8. Germline CDR1 SGHRS, CDR2 YFSETQ. This CDR3 has 15 residues. The CDR3 spells CASSVRTSGEGTQYF. For the CDR3, the DNA is TGCGCCAGCAGCGTTAGGACTAGCGGGGAAGGGACCCAGTACTTC.

The chain combines TRBV13 with TRBJ2-6; the D call may be TRBD1 or TRBD2 (5 bases each). Germline V lookup: CDR1 PRHDT, CDR2 FYEKMQ (reference sequence). CDR3 size: 18 residues. The V end lost 0 bases, the J end lost 0 bases, and 12 bases lay between the germline ends. CDR3 in amino acids: CASSLGPGRNSGANVLTF. DNA of the CDR3: TGTGCCAGCAGCTTAGGGCCGGGACGGAACTCTGGGGCCAACGTCCTGACTTTC.

The chain recombines TRBV18 with TRBJ2-1, with 8 bases identical to TRBD1. Trimming at V came to 3 bases and at J to 1 base, leaving 11 bases not matched to a gene. There are 18 residues in the CDR3. Germline V gene data show CDR1 as KGHSH and CDR2 as LQKENI. The CDR3 nucleotides are TGTGCCAGCTCACCCCCACAGGGGGTTGGGGGTTCCTACAATGAGCAGTTCTTC. It encodes CASSPPQGVGGSYNEQFF.

This chain uses TRBV7-2 with TRBJ2-1; TRBD2 agrees at 13 bases. The CDR3 is 18 amino acids. The V gene end was trimmed by 4 bases and the J gene end by 7 bases; junction bases not matched to a gene: 13. The germline V gene encodes CDR1 SGHTA and CDR2 FQGNSA. The CDR3 region has the DNA TGTGCCAGCAGCTCCCAAGGCGCACTAGCGGGGGGGCGGAATGAGCAGTTCTTC. Translated, it gives CASSSQGALAGGRNEQFF.

The chain carries TRBV19 and TRBJ1-1; D call uncertain. V lost 5 bases and J lost 0, with 10 bases in between. The length of the CDR3 is 14 residues. The V gene's germline CDR1 is LNHDA and CDR2 SQIVND (reference sequence). The DNA for the CDR3 is TGTGCCAGTAGTCCGGACGGAGTGAACACTGAAGCTTTCTTT. Amino acid sequence: CASSPDGVNTEAFF.

V usage is TRBV7-3 and J usage is TRBJ2-2, with D perhaps TRBD1 (6 bases). Deletions cut 1 base from V and 4 bases from J, with 10 bases between. CDR3 length equals 15 residues. From germline, CDR1 is SGHTA and CDR2 FQGTGA. The CDR3 loop is CASSLKPGATGELFF. CDR3 in DNA: TGTGCCAGCAGCTTAAAGCCAGGGGCCACCGGGGAGCTGTTTTTT.

The J gene is TRBJ2-1, the V gene TRBV6-5, with 8 bases aligning to TRBD1. V shed 5 bases and J 13 bases; nucleotides not matched to a gene: 10. Germline V gives CDR1 MNHEY, CDR2 SVGAGI. The CDR3 spans 13 residues. CDR3: CASSNTGGLSQFF. The CDR3 bases are TGTGCCAGCAGTAATACAGGGGGTCTTTCTCAGTTCTTC.

The J gene is TRBJ1-4, the V gene TRBV28, with D possibly TRBD1 on 6 matching bases. V was pared by 5 bases and J by 4 bases, with 14 bases between. Germline-derived CDR1 and CDR2 are MDHEN and SYDVKM. The CDR3 has 15 residues. CDR3 DNA: TGTGCCAGCAGTCTGTGGGGGGGCGGTAATGAAAAACTGTTTTTT. This codes for CASSLWGGGNEKLFF.

V gene TRBV28 combines with J gene TRBJ1-2; no clear D gene. This CDR3 region has 15 residues. V was clipped by 6 bases and J by 2 bases, with 16 bases between them. Per germline, CDR1 MDHEN and CDR2 SYDVKM. CDR3 nucleotide sequence: TGTGCCAGCAGCCCGGCTGGGAGAGAAAACTATGGCTACACCTTC. Encoded protein: CASSPAGRENYGYTF.

The chain recombines TRBV5-5 with TRBJ2-5; D is ambiguous. CDR3 length equals 16 residues. V shed 0 bases and J shed 2 bases, with 14 bases lying between them. The germline V gene has CDR1 SGHKS and CDR2 YYEKEE (reference sequence). The CDR3 nucleotides are TGTGCCAGCAGCTTGGGGTATCAGGCTGGTCAAGAGACCCAGTACTTC. This gives the protein CASSLGYQAGQETQYF.

This clone was recorded a few times. The rearrangement uses TRBV28 and TRBJ1-2; TRBD1 matches 7 bases. The CDR3 totals 14 residues. Germline lookup yields CDR1 MDHEN and CDR2 SYDVKM. Trimming took 3 bases from V and 5 from J; bases not matched to a gene: 6. The CDR3 is CASSLAGGRYGYTF. The CDR3 DNA is TGTGCCAGCAGTTTGGCAGGGGGTCGGTATGGCTACACCTTC.

CDR3 region: CASVFKTLGSSGNTIYF. CDR3 nucleotide sequence: TGTGCCAGCGTGTTTAAAACCTTGGGGTCCTCTGGAAACACCATATATTTT. The V call is TRBV7-3, the J call TRBJ1-3; no reliable D call. Germline V lookup: CDR1 SGHTA, CDR2 FQGTGA. V was pared by 8 bases and J by 0 bases, with 20 bases between. This CDR3 is 17 amino acids long. The whole variable domain, remainder taken from reference TRBV7-3 and TRBJ1-3, is GAGVSQTPSNKVTEKGKYVELRCDPISGHTALYWYRQSLGQGPEFLIYFQGTGAADDSGLPNDRFFAVRPEGSVSTLKIQRTERGDSAVYLCASVFKTLGSSGNTIYFGEGSWLTVV.

The chain uses TRBV2 and TRBJ2-1, with D possibly matching TRBD1 (6 bases). Deletions cut 6 bases from V and 2 bases from J, with 14 bases between. Per the germline V gene, CDR1 is SNHLY and CDR2 is FYNNEI. This CDR3 comprises 15 residues. In nucleotides, the CDR3 is TGTGCCAGCAGGTTACAGGGAGACCCCTACAATGAGCAGTTCTTC. Its protein is CASRLQGDPYNEQFF.

This chain connects TRBV6-2 or TRBV6-3 to TRBJ2-1; D is unresolved. The CDR3 covers 14 residues. The V and J ends lost 0 bases and 7 bases respectively, with 10 bases between them. Germline lookup yields CDR1 MNHEY and CDR2 SVGEGT. The CDR3 here is CASSYSTAANEQFF. The CDR3 coding sequence is TGTGCCAGCAGTTACTCGACTGCGGCGAATGAGCAGTTCTTC.

Concerning this clone itself: A far bigger clonotype differs at one base, so this is likely a read error. Other DNA sequences in this sample translate to the same CDR3. This chain links TRBV7-9 with TRBJ2-7; no reliable D call. The CDR3 loop spans 11 amino acids. In germline, CDR1 is SEHNR, CDR2 FQNEAQ (reference sequence). Trimming took off 5 bases at V and 3 bases at J, with 5 bases between the two ends. The CDR3 nucleotides read TGTGCCAGCAGCCCCGACTACGAGCAGTACTTC. Amino acid sequence: CASSPDYEQYF.

J is TRBJ1-3 and V is TRBV14; a possible D gene is TRBD1 (6 bases). The germline gives CDR1 SGHDN, CDR2 FVKESK. V lost 0 bases and J lost 5, with 17 bases in between. This CDR3 region has 17 residues. CDR3 in DNA: TGTGCCAGCAGCCAAGATTGGGGCGGGGGGCGACGAAACACCATATATTTT. It specifies CASSQDWGGGRRNTIYF. The entire variable domain, with the rest obtained from reference TRBV14 and TRBJ1-3, is as follows: EAGVTQFPSHSVIEKGQTVTLRCDPISGHDNLYWYRRVMGKEIKFLLHFVKESKQDESGMPNNRFLAERTGGTYSTLKVQPAELEDSGVYFCASSQDWGGGRRNTIYFGEGSWLTVV.

The chain couples TRBV4-2 to TRBJ2-3; the D is unclear. Trimming removed 1 base from V and 4 bases from J, with 3 bases in between. The germline gives CDR1 LGHNA, CDR2 YNFKEQ. The CDR3 totals 12 residues. This CDR3 reads CASSQAPDTQYF. For the CDR3, the DNA is TGTGCCAGCAGCCAAGCCCCAGATACGCAGTATTTT.